These 6 T cell receptor beta chains were sequenced from one sample in a study of identical twins. TCRdb passed the 5' RACE reads through MiXCR, listing each CDR3 protein once. The table includes about 240,000 distinct CDR3 sequences, roughly a tenth detected once. Sequencing was done on a sample of memory T cells sorted from blood. The receptors were sampled from a man aged 45 to 65 in good health.

CDR3 bases: TGTGCCAGCAGCTTAGCGGTCTTGAATGAGCAGTTCTTC. Its protein is CASSLAVLNEQFF. The chain combines TRBV7-9 with TRBJ2-1, with D unresolved. CDR3 length: 13 residues. Looked up from germline, CDR1 is SEHNR and CDR2 is FQNEAQ (reference sequence). With 0 bases removed from V and 7 bases from J, the gap between germline ends came to 7 bases.

This rearrangement joins TRBV5-6 to TRBJ2-7; 11 bases align to TRBD2. The CDR3 sequence is 14 residues long. Germline V gene sequence: CDR1 SGHDT, CDR2 YYEEEE. With 4 bases clipped from V and 6 bases from J, the junction kept 6 bases outside the gene matches. In DNA form, the CDR3 reads TGTGCCAGCAGCACTAGCGGGAGCAGCTTCGAGCAGTACTTC. Its protein is CASSTSGSSFEQYF.

The rearrangement uses TRBV12-3 or TRBV12-4 and TRBJ1-5; D remains ambiguous. Trimming stripped 7 bases from V and 3 bases from J, with 10 bases between. This CDR3 has 13 residues. CDR3 loop: CASTWQVNQPQHF. The CDR3 nucleotides read TGTGCCAGCACTTGGCAAGTCAATCAGCCCCAGCATTTT.

This clonotype came up many times. The rearrangement uses TRBV4-3 and TRBJ2-3; 7 nucleotides match TRBD1. This CDR3 region has 15 residues. The germline CDR1 and CDR2 sequences are LGHNA and YSLEER. The trim removed 2 bases at V and 2 bases at J, leaving 4 bases unmatched. The CDR3 protein is CASSQWTGFTDTQYF. CDR3 in DNA: TGCGCCAGCAGCCAATGGACAGGATTCACAGATACGCAGTATTTT.

This clonotype was observed at least ten times. This chain links TRBV20-1 with TRBJ1-1; D remains unclear. The V end lost 2 bases, the J end lost 4 bases, and 8 bases lay between the germline ends. The CDR3 is made up of 12 amino acids. Germline V gene lookup returns CDR1 DFQATT and CDR2 SNEGSKA (reference sequence). CDR3 nucleotide sequence: TGCAGTGCTAGATTAGCGGGCACTGAAGCTTTCTTT. The encoded protein is CSARLAGTEAFF.

Only a few counts were recorded for this clonotype. V usage is TRBV5-1 and J usage is TRBJ2-4; TRBD1 aligns across 7 bases. Per the germline V gene, CDR1 is SGHRS and CDR2 is YFSETQ. The CDR3 covers 18 residues. V lost 5 bases, J lost 0 bases, and 14 bases stayed unmatched. The CDR3 protein is CASSRTGTDAIAKNIQYF. CDR3 sequence (DNA): TGCGCCAGCAGTCGAACCGGGACAGACGCTATAGCCAAAAACATTCAGTACTTC.